This T cell receptor (beta chain) was recovered during a study of T-cell memory formation after mild COVID-19. At the level of the study: In these data, TCR clusters were largely donor specific. Study findings and constraints: Second-wave clones reaching peak frequency on day 37 lacked confirmed SARS-CoV-2 specificity. Among contracting clones, CD4+ were mainly CM/EM and CD8+ enriched in EMRA. A second wave expanding day 15 to 37 was CD4+-biased; contracting clones were balanced.

V was shortened by 1 base and J by 9 bases, with 13 bases between the two germline ends. The germline gives CDR1 SSHAT, CDR2 FNYEAQ (reference sequence). The CDR3 contains 14 residues. In regard to this clonotype: What it binds is not known.

One entry per CDR3 protein, called by TCRdb with MiXCR from the 5' RACE reads. The table includes a few hundred thousand distinct CDR3 sequences, 16% detected once. Sequenced input: PBMCs or a T cell subset sorted from them (not recorded which). The genes are TRBV7-7 and TRBJ2-1, with D possibly being TRBD2 (5 bases). The origin of this receptor is a man younger than 30 who had mild COVID-19 (a few samples of this study predate the infection). Cell type and time point are not known. In nucleotides, the CDR3 is TGTGCCAGCAGCTTAGAGCTAGCAGCCGGTGAGCAGTTCTTC. It codes for CASSLELAAGEQFF.